This T cell receptor beta chain stems from a study of blood T cell repertoires in COVID-19 (dated by TCRdb to about 2020). Study-wide context: Samples from collaborators originated in the United States, Italy and Spain and spanned both the acute and convalescent phases of COVID-19. The material from the prospective study consisted of cDNA or gDNA derived from T cells, B-cell-depleted T cells, or PBMCs. The dataset comprised deeply sampled blood TCRbeta repertoires from subjects exposed to, actively infected with, or recovered from COVID-19. The repertoires were released in a freely available public database meant as a resource for research on the immune response to SARS-CoV-2. Samples came from the ongoing ImmuneRACE study (first 160 participants) plus 1,254 subjects from 6 global collaborators. A de-identified subject ID, COVID-19 status, age in years and sex were almost always included in the sample metadata. Where HLA class I and class II types were available, the types were taken from metadata supplied by the sample provider, not from assay-based typing. What the study reported, not specific to this receptor: The amount of clinical and demographic metadata varied by source and participant and was provided uncurated.

Whole blood was collected in K2EDTA tubes by collaborating institutions according to the institutions' own protocols. For TCRbeta analysis, collaborators shipped samples as frozen whole blood, isolated PBMCs, or DNA extracted from either of those sample types. The V end gives up 7 bases and the J end 6 bases, leaving 10 bases in the junction not matched to a gene. Including the terminal cysteine and phenylalanine, the CDR3 comprises 14 residues. The read is trimmed to its CDR3 DNA, 42 bases read in frame from base 1. The germline V gene encodes CDR1 LNHDA and CDR2 SQIVND (reference sequence). TCRbeta CDR3 regions were amplified from genomic DNA by means of the immunoSEQ Assay, a bias-controlled multiplex PCR. As for how the authors treated the data: Nucleated cell counts per sample were estimated from amplification of reference gene primers within the assay. Sequence reads were collapsed and filtered to measure the absolute abundance of every unique TCRbeta CDR3 rearrangement. For each sample, productive Simpson clonality was calculated as the square root of Simpson's diversity index across productive rearrangements. Sourced from immuneACCESS, this table was stored by TCRdb with only in-frame sequences that have V and J called. A share of the clones is absent; for the studies checked, an unresolved V gene accounts for under half, and the remainder has no known explanation. V and J calls and clone size are copied from that table; D and trimming were computed from the DNA. Here the sample has about 260,000 clones; nearly 90% occur a single time. The ten largest account for about 0.65% of the sample.

The sample holds one count of this clone. The specificity of this receptor is unknown. Per-base quality was not reported, and no clone a single base away is much larger than it. The TCR was taken from a human donor in a cohort sampled during active COVID-19. Rearrangement joined TRBV19 to TRBJ2-7, with 9 central nucleotides matching TRBD1. Sequenced material: peripheral blood. In nucleotides, the sequence is TGTGCCAGTACTATCGGACAGGGGTCCCGCGAGCAGTACTTC. Translated, this gives CASTIGQGSREQYF.